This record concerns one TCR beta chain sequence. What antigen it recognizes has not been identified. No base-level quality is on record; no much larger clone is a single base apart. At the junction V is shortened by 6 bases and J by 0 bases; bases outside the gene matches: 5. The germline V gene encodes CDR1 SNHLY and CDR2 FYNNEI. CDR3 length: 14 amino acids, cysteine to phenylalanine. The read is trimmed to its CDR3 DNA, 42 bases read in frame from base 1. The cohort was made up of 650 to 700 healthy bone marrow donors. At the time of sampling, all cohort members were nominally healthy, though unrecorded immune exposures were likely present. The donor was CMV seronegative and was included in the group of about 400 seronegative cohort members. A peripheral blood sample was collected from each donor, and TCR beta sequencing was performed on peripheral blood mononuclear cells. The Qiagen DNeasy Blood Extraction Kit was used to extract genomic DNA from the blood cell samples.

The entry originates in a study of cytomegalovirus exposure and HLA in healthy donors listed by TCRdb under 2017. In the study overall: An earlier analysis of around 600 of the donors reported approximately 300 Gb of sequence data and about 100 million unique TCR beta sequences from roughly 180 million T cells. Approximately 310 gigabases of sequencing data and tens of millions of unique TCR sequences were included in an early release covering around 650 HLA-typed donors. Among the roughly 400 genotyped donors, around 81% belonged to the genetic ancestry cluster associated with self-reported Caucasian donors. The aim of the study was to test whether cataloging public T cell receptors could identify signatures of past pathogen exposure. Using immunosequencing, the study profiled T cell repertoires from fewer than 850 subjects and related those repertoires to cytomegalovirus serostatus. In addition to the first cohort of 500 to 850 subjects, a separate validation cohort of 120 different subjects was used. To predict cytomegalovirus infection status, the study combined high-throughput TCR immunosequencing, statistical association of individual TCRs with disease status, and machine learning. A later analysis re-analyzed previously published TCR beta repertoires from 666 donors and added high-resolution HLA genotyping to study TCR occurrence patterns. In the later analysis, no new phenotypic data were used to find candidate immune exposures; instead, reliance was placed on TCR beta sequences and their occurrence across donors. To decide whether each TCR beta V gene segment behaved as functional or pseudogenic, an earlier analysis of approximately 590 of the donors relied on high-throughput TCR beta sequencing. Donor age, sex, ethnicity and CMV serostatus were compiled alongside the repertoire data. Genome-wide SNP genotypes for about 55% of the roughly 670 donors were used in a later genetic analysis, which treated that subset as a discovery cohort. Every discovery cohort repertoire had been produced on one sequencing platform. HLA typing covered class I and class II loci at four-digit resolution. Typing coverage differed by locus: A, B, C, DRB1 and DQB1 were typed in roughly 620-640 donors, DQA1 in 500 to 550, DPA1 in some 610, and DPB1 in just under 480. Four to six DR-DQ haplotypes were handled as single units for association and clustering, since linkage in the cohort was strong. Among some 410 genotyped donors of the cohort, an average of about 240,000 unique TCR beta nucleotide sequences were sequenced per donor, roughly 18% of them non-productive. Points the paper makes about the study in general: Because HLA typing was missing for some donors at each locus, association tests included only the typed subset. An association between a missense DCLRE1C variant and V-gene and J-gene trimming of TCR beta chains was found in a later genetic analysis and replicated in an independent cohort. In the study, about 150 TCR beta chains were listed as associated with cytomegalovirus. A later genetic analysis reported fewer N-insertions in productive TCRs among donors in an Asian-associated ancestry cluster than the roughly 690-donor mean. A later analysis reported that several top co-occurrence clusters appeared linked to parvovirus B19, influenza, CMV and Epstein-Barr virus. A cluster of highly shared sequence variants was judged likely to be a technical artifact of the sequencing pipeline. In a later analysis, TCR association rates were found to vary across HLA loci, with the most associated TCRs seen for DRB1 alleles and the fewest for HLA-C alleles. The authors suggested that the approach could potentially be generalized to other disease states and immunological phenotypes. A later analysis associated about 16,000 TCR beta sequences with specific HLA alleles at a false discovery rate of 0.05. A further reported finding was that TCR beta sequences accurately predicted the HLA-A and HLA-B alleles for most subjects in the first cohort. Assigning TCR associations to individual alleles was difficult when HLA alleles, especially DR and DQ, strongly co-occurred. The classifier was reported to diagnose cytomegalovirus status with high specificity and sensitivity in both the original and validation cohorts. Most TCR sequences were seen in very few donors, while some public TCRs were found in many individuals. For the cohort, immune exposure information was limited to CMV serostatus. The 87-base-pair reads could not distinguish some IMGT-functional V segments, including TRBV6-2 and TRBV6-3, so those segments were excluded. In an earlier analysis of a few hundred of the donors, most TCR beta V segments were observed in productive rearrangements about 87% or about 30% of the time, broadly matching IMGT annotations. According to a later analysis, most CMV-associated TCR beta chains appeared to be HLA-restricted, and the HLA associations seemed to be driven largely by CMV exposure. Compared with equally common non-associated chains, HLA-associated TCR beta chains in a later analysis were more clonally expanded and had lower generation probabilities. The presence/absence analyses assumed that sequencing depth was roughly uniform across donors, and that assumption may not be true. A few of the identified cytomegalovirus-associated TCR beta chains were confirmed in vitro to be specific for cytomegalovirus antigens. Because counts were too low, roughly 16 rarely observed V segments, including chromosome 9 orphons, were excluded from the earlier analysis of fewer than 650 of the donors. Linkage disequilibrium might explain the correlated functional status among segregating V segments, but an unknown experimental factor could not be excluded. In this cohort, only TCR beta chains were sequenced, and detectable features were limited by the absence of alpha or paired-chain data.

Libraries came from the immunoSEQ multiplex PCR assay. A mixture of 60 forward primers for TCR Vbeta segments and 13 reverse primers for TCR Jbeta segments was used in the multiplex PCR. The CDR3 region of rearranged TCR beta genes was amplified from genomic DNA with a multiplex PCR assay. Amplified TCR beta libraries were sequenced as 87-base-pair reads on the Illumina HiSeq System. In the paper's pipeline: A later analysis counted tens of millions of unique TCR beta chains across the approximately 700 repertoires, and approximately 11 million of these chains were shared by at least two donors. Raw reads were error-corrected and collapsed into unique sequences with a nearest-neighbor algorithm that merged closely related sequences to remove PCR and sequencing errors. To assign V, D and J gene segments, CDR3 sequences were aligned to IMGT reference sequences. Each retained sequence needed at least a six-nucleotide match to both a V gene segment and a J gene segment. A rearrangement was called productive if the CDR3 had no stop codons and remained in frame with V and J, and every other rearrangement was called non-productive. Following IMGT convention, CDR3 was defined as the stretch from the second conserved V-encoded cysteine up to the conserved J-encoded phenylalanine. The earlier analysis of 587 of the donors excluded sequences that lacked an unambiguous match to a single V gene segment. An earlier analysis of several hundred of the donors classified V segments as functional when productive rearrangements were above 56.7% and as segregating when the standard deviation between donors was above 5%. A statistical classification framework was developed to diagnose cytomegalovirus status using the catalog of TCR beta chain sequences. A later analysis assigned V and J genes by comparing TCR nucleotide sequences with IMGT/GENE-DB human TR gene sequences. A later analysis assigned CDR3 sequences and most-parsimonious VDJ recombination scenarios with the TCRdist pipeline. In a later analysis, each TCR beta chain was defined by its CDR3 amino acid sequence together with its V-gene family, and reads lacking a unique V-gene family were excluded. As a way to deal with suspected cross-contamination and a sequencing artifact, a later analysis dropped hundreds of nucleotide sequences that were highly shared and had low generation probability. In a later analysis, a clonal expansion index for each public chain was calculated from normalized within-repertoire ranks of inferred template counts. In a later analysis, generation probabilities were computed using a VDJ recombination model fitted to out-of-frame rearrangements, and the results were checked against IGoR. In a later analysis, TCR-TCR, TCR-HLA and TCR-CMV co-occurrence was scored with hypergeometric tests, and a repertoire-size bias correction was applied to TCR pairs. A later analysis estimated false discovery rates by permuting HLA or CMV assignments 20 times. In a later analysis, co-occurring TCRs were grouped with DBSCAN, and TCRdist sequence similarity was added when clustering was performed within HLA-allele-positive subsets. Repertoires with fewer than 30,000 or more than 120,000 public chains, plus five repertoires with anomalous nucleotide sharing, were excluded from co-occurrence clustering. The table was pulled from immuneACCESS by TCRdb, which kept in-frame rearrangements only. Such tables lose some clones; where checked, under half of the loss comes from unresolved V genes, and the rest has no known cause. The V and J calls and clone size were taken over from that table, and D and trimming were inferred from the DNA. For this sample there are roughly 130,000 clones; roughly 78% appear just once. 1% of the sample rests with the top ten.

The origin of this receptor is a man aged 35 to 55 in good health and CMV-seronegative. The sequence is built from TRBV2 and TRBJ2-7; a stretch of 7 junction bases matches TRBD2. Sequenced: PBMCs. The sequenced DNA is TGTGCCAGCAGGATGGGGGGGTTCTCCTACGAGCAGTACTTC. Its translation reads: CASRMGGFSYEQYF.